This T cell receptor beta chain was identified in a study of blood T cell repertoires in COVID-19. Background on the study: Some COVID-19 samples were acute and others convalescent; all came from the United States, Italy and Spain. PBMCs, B-cell-depleted T cells, or T cells provided the cDNA or gDNA that made up the material.

Assay used: immunoSEQ multiplex PCR; TCRdb lists only in-frame clones, some missing. Of approximately 150,000 clones in the sample, 80% to 90% were seen once. CDR1 and CDR2 (germline): MNHNS, SASEGT. CDR3 size: 17 residues. Trimming at V came to 2 bases and at J to 6 bases, leaving 8 bases not matched to a gene. This rearrangement joins TRBV6-1 to TRBJ2-4, with 12 positions matching TRBD2. Sequenced: peripheral blood. The receptor was isolated from a woman in her sixties or seventies with active COVID-19. The CDR3 protein is CASSENRWGLAGNIQYF. In DNA form, the CDR3 reads TGTGCCAGCAGTGAAAACAGATGGGGACTAGCGGGAAACATTCAGTACTTC.